The entry below describes one T cell receptor (beta chain). Its antigen is as yet unknown. Indicated treatment: oral pan-JAK inhibitor, 5-10 mg twice daily. Individuals with alopecia areata gave both lesional scalp punch biopsies and peripheral blood for collection. Extracted RNA was reverse transcribed into cDNA, the sequencing template. Sequencing was performed with immunoSEQ multiplex PCR; in TCRdb, only in-frame clones are kept and a portion is missing. The data hold more than 150,000 clones, with under 60% observed a single time. These data originate in a study of CD8+ T cells in alopecia areata. About the study: The share of scalp area affected provided the severity score for treated patients. General observations from the study: Affected lesional scalp, above all in alopecia totalis/universalis, was more clonal than normal scalp. Amid tofacitinib therapy, many expanded lesional clones stayed present in scalp and blood.

This sequence originates from a human donor with alopecia areata. Sequencing was performed on CD8+ T cells sorted from blood, taken at week 24, from a patient treated with tofacitinib.

The CDR3 nucleotides are TGCAGCGTTGAGGTACAGGGAAAAAAACTGTTTTTT. It translates to CSVEVQGKKLFF. The V gene is TRBV29-1, the J gene TRBJ1-4; TRBD1 is a possible D gene (6 bases). This CDR3 is built from 12 residues. Trimming cost V 3 bases and J 9 bases, with 11 bases left between them. Germline loops: CDR1 SQVTM, CDR2 ANQGSEA.